This T cell receptor (beta chain) was obtained from a study of blood T cell repertoires in COVID-19. The wider study: The origin of the acute and convalescent COVID-19 samples was the United States, Italy and Spain. T cells, B-cell-depleted T cells, or PBMCs provided the cDNA or gDNA that served as material.

Only in-frame clones appear in the TCRdb table, and some are missing; sequencing was by immunoSEQ multiplex PCR. The sample contains about 490,000 clones, around 85% of which appear only once. This clone was counted a single time. The CDR3 length is 13 residues. From germline, CDR1 is SQVTM and CDR2 ANQGSEA. The junction had 4 bases not matched to a gene; V was cut back by 4 bases and J by 5 bases. The chain joins TRBV29-1 to TRBJ2-1; 8 bases map to TRBD1. Sequencing input: peripheral blood. This TCR was sampled from a human donor in a cohort sampled during active COVID-19. The CDR3 reads CSVVGQVNNEQFF. The CDR3 DNA sequence: TGCAGCGTTGTGGGACAGGTTAACAATGAGCAGTTCTTC.